This TCR beta chain was retrieved from a study of blood T cells in healthy people across ages. Alongside a J-beta primer mix, a sample-barcoded 5' primer served in a second PCR lasting roughly 6 to 11 cycles. Every sample gave at least 2.5 million paired-end reads containing CDR3. Each CDR3 protein is one row after TCRdb ran MiXCR on the 5' RACE reads. The sample comprises 700,000 to 900,000 distinct CDR3 sequences, about 55% of which are singletons, and about two fifths rests with the top ten. The sequenced sample consisted of blood. The receptor's source is a man aged 80 or over in good health.

CDR3 bases: TGTGCCAGCAGCTTTTTGACAGGGGGCAGGAATTCACCCCTCCACTTT. Its protein is CASSFLTGGRNSPLHF. V and J are TRBV7-9 and TRBJ1-6, with 10 bases fitting TRBD1. J gave up 7 bases and V 3 bases, and 6 bases lay outside the gene matches. Germline V gives CDR1 SEHNR, CDR2 FQNEAQ (reference sequence). The CDR3 is 16 residues long.